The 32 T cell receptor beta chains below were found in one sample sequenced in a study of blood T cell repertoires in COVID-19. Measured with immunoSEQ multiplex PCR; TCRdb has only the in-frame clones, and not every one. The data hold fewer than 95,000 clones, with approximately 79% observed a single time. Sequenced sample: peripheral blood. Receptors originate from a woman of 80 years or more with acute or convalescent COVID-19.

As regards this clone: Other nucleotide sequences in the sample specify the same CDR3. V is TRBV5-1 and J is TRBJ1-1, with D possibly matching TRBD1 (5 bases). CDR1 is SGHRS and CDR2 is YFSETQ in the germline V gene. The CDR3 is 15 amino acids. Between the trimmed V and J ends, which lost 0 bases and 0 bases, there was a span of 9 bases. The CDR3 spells CASSLGQGLNTEAFF. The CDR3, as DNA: TGCGCCAGCAGCTTGGGGCAGGGCCTGAACACTGAAGCTTTCTTT.

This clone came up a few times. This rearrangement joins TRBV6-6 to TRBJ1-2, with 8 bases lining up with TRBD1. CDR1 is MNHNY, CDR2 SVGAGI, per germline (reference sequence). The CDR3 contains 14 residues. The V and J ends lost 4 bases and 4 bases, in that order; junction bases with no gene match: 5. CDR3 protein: CASSSTTGGYGYTF. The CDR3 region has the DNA TGTGCCAGCAGTTCGACAACAGGGGGCTATGGCTACACCTTC.

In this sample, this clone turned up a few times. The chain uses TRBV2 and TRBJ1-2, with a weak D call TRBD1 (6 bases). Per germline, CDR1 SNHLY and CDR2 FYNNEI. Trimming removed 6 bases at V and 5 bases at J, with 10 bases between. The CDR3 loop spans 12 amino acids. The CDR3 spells CASRGAGYGYTF. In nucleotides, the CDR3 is TGTGCCAGCAGGGGGGCTGGGTATGGCTACACCTTC.

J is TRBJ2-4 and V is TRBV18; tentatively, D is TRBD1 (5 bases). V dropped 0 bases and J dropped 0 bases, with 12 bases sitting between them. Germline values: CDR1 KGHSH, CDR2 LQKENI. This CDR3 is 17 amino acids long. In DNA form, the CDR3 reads TGTGCCAGCTCACCACCGAGGCAGGGTGTAGCCAAAAACATTCAGTACTTC. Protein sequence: CASSPPRQGVAKNIQYF.

The CDR3 here is CASSLSRTNSIYGYTF. The CDR3 coding sequence is TGTGCCAGCAGTTTAAGCCGGACAAACTCCATTTATGGCTACACCTTC. This sequence joins TRBV27 and TRBJ1-2; maybe TRBD1 (5 bases). Trimming stripped 2 bases from V and 5 bases from J, with 18 bases between. The CDR3 runs to 16 residues. Per the germline V gene, CDR1 is MNHEY and CDR2 is SMNVEV (reference sequence).

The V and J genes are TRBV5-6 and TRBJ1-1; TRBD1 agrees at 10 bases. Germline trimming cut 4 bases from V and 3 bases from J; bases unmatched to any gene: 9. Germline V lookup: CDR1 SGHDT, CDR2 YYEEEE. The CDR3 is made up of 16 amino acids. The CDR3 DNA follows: TGTGCCAGCAGCCCTGACAGGGGGCGTCTGTACACTGAAGCTTTCTTT. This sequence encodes CASSPDRGRLYTEAFF.

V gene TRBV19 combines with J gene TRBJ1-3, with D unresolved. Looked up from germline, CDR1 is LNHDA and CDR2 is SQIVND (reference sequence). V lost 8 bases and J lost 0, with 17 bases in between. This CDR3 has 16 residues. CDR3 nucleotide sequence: TGTGCCAGTGGAAGAGACGGGTCCCTCTCTGGAAACACCATATATTTT. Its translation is CASGRDGSLSGNTIYF.

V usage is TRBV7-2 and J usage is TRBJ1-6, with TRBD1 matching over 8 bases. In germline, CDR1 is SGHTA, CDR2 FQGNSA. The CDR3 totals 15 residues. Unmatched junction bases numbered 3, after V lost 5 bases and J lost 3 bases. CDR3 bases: TGTGCCAGCAGCCCCGGGACAGGCTATAATTCACCCCTCCACTTT. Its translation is CASSPGTGYNSPLHF.

The CDR3 region is CASSKRLGIGVSYNEQFF. In DNA form, the CDR3 reads TGCGCTTCTAGCAAGCGGCTAGGTATTGGGGTCTCCTACAATGAGCAGTTCTTC. The V gene is TRBV5-1, the J gene TRBJ2-1; a possible D gene is TRBD2 (5 bases). Germline V gives CDR1 SGHRS, CDR2 YFSETQ. The CDR3 is 18 amino acids.

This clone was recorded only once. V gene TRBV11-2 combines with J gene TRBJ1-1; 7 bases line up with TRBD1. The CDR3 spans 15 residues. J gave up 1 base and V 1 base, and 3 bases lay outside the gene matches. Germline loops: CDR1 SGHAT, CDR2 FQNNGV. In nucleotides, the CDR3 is TGTGCCAGCAGCTTAGCGGGACAGTGGAACACTGAAGCTTTCTTT. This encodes CASSLAGQWNTEAFF.

CDR3 region: CASSPGQDTEAFF. CDR3 coding DNA: TGTGCCAGCAGTCCCGGACAGGACACTGAAGCTTTCTTT. This chain links TRBV3-1 (or the pseudogene TRBV3-2) with TRBJ1-1, with 7 positions matching TRBD1. The CDR3 is 13 amino acids. J was trimmed by 3 bases and V by 6 bases; bases with no gene match: 4. Germline V lookup: CDR1 LGHDT, CDR2 YNNKEL (reference sequence).

Written as DNA, the CDR3 is TGTGCCAGCAGTCTAAGTTGGCAGGGATCGAATGGCTACACCTTC. Protein sequence: CASSLSWQGSNGYTF. V usage is TRBV27 and J usage is TRBJ1-2; weak D call: TRBD1 (5 bases). This CDR3 comprises 15 residues. Between the trimmed V and J ends, which lost 5 bases and 6 bases, there was a span of 19 bases. Germline V lookup: CDR1 MNHEY, CDR2 SMNVEV (reference sequence).

The CDR3 sequence: CASSLISGLDTQYF. The DNA of the CDR3 is TGTGCCAGCAGCCTGATATCAGGGTTAGATACGCAGTATTTT. V and J are TRBV2 and TRBJ2-3; possibly TRBD1 for D (5 bases). This CDR3 is built from 14 residues. The germline CDR1 and CDR2 sequences are SNHLY and FYNNEI. V was trimmed by 6 bases and J by 5 bases, leaving 15 bases between them.

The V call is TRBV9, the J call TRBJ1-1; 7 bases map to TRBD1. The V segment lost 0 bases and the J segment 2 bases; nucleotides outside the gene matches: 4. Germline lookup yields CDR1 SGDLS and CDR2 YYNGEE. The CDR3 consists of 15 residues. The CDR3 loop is CASSVEGQPNTEAFF. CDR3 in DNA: TGTGCCAGCAGCGTAGAGGGACAGCCTAACACTGAAGCTTTCTTT. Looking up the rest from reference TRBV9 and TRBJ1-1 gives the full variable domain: DSGVTQTPKHLITATGQRVTLRCSPRSGDLSVYWYQQSLDQGLQFLIQYYNGEERAKGNILERFSAQQFPDLHSELNLSSLELGDSALYFCASSVEGQPNTEAFFGQGTRLTVV.

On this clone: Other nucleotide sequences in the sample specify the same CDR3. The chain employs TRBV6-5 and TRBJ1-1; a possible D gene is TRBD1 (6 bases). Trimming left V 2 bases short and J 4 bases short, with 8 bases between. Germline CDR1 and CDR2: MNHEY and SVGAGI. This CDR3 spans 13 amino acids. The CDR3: CASSYARGTEAFF. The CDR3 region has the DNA TGTGCCAGCAGTTACGCCAGGGGCACTGAAGCTTTCTTT.

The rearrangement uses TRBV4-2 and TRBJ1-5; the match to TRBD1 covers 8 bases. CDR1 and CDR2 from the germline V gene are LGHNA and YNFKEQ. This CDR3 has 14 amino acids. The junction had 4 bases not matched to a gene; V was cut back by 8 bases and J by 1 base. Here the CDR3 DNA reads TGTGCCAGCGGGACAGGTTTAAGCAATCAGCCCCAGCATTTT. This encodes CASGTGLSNQPQHF.

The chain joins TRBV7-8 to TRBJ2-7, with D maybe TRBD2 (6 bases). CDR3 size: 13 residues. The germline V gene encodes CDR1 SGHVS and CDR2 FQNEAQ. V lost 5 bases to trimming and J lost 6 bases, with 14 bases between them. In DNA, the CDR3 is TGTGCCAGCAGCCGGGAGCGGTTATTCGAGCAGTACTTC. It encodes CASSRERLFEQYF.

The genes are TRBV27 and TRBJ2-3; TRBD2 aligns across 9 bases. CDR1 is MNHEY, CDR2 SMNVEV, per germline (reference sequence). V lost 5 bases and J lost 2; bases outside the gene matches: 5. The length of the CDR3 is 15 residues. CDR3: CASSPLAGPTDTQYF. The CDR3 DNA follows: TGTGCCAGCAGTCCGCTAGCGGGGCCCACAGATACGCAGTATTTT.

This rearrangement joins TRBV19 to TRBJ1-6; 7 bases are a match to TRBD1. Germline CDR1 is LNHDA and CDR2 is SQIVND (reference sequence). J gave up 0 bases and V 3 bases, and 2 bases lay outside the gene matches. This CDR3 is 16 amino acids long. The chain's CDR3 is CASSMDRSSYNSPLHF. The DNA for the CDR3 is TGTGCCAGTAGTATGGACAGGAGCTCCTATAATTCACCCCTCCACTTT.

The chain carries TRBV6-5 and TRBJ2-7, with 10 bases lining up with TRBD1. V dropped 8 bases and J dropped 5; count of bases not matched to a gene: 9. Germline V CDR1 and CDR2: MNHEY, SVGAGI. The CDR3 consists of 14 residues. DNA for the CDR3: TGTGCCAGCCGACGACAGGGGGCGCGGAACGAGCAGTACTTC. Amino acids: CASRRQGARNEQYF.

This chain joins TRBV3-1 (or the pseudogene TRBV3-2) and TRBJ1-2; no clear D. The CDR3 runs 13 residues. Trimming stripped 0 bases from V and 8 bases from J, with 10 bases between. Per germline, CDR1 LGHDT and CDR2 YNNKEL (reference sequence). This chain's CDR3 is CASSQDGEGGYTF. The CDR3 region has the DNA TGTGCCAGCAGCCAAGATGGAGAGGGAGGCTACACCTTC.

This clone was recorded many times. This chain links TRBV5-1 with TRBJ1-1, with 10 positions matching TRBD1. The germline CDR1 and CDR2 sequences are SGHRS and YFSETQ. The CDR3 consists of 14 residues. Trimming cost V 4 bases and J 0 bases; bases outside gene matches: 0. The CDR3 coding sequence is TGCGCCAGCAGCGGGACAGGGGTGAACACTGAAGCTTTCTTT. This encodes CASSGTGVNTEAFF.

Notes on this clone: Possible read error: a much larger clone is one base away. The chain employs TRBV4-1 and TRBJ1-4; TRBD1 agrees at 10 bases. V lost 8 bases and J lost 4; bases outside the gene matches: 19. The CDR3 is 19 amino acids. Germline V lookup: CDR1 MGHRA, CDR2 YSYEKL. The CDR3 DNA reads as TGCGCCAGCTGCTTGCGGCGCGCGACAGGGGGCTTAGGTAATGAAAAACTGTTTTTT. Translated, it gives CASCLRRATGGLGNEKLFF.

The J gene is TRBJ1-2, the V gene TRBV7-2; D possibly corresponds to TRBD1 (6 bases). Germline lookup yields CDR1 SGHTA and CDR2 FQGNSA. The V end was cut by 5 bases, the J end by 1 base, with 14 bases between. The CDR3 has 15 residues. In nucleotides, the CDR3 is TGTGCCAGCAGCCCCCGGACAGTTCTTAACTATGGCTACACCTTC. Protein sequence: CASSPRTVLNYGYTF.

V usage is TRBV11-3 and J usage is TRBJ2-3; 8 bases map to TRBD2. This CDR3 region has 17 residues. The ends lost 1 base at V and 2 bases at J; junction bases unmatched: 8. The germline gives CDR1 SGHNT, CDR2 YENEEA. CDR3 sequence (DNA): TGTGCCAGCAGCTTAGGAACCAGCGGGGGATACACAGATACGCAGTATTTT. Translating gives CASSLGTSGGYTDTQYF.

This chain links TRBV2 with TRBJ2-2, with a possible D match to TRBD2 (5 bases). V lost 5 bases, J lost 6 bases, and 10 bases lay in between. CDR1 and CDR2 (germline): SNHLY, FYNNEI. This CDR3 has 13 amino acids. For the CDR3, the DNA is TGTGCCAGCAGTCCGGGCGGGCCCGGGGAGCTGTTTTTT. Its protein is CASSPGGPGELFF. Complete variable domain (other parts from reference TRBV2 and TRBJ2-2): EPEVTQTPSHQVTQMGQEVILRCVPISNHLYFYWYRQILGQKVEFLVSFYNNEISEKSEIFDDQFSVERPDGSNFTLKIRSTKLEDSAMYFCASSPGGPGELFFGEGSRLTVL.

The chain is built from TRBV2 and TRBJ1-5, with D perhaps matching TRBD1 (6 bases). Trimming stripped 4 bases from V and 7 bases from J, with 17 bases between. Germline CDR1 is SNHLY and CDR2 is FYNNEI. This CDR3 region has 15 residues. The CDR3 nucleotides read TGTGCCAGCAGTGGTGGCGCAGGGGTCGGGCAGCCCCAGCATTTT. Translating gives CASSGGAGVGQPQHF. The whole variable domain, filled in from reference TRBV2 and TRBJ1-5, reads EPEVTQTPSHQVTQMGQEVILRCVPISNHLYFYWYRQILGQKVEFLVSFYNNEISEKSEIFDDQFSVERPDGSNFTLKIRSTKLEDSAMYFCASSGGAGVGQPQHFGDGTRLSIL.

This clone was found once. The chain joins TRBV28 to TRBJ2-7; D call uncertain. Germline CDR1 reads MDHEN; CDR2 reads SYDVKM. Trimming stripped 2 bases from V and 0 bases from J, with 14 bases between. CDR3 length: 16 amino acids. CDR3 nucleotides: TGTGCCAGCAGTTTAGGTATGTGGCAGGCCTCCTACGAGCAGTACTTC. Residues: CASSLGMWQASYEQYF.

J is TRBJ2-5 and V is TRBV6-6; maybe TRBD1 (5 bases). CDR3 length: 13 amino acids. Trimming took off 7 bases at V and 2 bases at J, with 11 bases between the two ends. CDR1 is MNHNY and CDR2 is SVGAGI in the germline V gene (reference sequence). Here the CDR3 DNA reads TGTGCCAGCACCCCCAGGGCACAAGAGACCCAGTACTTC. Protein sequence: CASTPRAQETQYF.

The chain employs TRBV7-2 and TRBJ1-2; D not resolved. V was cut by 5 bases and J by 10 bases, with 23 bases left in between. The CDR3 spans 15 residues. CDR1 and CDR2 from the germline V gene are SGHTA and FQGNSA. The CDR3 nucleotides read TGTGCCAGCAGCCAAAGGCGTGCAGGAGGTTGGGACTACACCTTC. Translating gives CASSQRRAGGWDYTF.

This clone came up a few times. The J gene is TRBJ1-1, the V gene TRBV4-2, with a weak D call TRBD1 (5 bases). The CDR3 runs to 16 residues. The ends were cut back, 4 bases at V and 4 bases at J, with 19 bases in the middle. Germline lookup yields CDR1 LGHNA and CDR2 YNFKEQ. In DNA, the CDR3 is TGTGCCAGCAGCCGATTGACGGGGGGGGATGGCACTGAAGCTTTCTTT. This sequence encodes CASSRLTGGDGTEAFF.

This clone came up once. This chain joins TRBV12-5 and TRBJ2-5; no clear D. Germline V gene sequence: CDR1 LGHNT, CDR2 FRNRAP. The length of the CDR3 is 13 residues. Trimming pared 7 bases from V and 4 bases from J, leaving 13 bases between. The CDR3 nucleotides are TGTGCTAGTGCTCCGTCAACGGGAGAGACCCAGTACTTC. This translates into CASAPSTGETQYF.